These 21 T cell receptor beta chains originate from one sample sequenced in a study of post-analysis software for immune sequencing data. The TCR beta cDNA libraries contained unique molecular identifiers. MiXCR, applied by TCRdb to the PCR reads, yields one record per CDR3 protein. This table holds 740,000 or so distinct CDR3 sequences, roughly half found once. These TCRs' antigens remain unknown. General study points: About 5 TRBV segments, including TRBV5-6, TRBV5-1 and TRBV20-1, were more frequent in patients than controls.

The specimen was blood. These receptors were taken from a girl between 5 and 17 years old with multiple sclerosis.

The V and J genes are TRBV29-1 and TRBJ2-7; 10 bases fit TRBD1. This CDR3 is built from 13 residues. Germline V gene sequence: CDR1 SQVTM, CDR2 ANQGSEA. J gave up 4 bases and V 3 bases, and 3 bases lay outside the gene matches. The DNA of the CDR3 is TGCAGCGTTGACTTGGGACAGGGGTACGAGCAGTACTTC. It encodes CSVDLGQGYEQYF.

This clonotype turned up a few times. The V call is TRBV29-1, the J call TRBJ2-1, with 9 positions matching TRBD2. The CDR3 has 15 residues. Germline V lookup: CDR1 SQVTM, CDR2 ANQGSEA. Unmatched junction bases numbered 11, after V lost 4 bases and J lost 7 bases. The CDR3 coding sequence is TGCAGCGTTGTTGGCAGTAGCGGGAGAGGGAATGAGCAGTTCTTC. Translation: CSVVGSSGRGNEQFF.

This chain links TRBV7-3 with TRBJ1-1; 8 bases are shared with TRBD1. The germline V gene encodes CDR1 SGHTA and CDR2 FQGTGA. V was pared by 5 bases and J by 1 base, with 15 bases of the junction left unmatched. The CDR3 length is 18 residues. The CDR3 region has the DNA TGTGCCAGCAGCCTCATTCCGGGGACAGGAAGTTGGAACACTGAAGCTTTCTTT. The encoded protein is CASSLIPGTGSWNTEAFF.

This chain connects TRBV19 to TRBJ2-1; 9 bases line up with TRBD2. Trimming cost V 4 bases and J 6 bases; bases outside gene matches: 7. Germline CDR1 reads LNHDA; CDR2 reads SQIVND (reference sequence). This CDR3 spans 15 amino acids. The CDR3, as DNA: TGTGCCAGTAGTACACAGCGGGGGGCCGTCAATGAGCAGTTCTTC. This sequence encodes CASSTQRGAVNEQFF.

This clonotype was counted once. V usage is TRBV5-1 and J usage is TRBJ1-2; D may be TRBD1 (5 bases). V gave up 2 bases and J gave up 0 bases, with 11 bases separating them. From germline, CDR1 is SGHRS and CDR2 YFSETQ. The CDR3 spans 15 residues. The CDR3 bases are TGCGCCAGCAGCTTTTCGGCAGGGCCTAACTATGGCTACACCTTC. Encoded protein: CASSFSAGPNYGYTF.

This clonotype showed up just a few times. This chain uses TRBV6-4 with TRBJ2-1, with D possibly being TRBD2 (5 bases). The CDR3 spans 13 residues. Per germline, CDR1 MRHNA and CDR2 SNTAGT. The V and J ends lost 2 bases and 8 bases respectively, with 10 bases between them. The CDR3 protein is CASSDGERDEQFF. The DNA of the CDR3 is TGTGCCAGCAGTGACGGGGAGAGGGATGAGCAGTTCTTC.

The CDR3 sequence: CASSPRASGSLDTQYF. CDR3 nucleotide sequence: TGCGCCAGCAGCCCAAGGGCTAGCGGGAGTTTGGATACGCAGTATTTT. The J gene is TRBJ2-3, the V gene TRBV5-1, with 10 bases lining up with TRBD2. V was pared by 4 bases and J by 6 bases, with 11 bases of the junction left unmatched. Germline-derived CDR1 and CDR2 are SGHRS and YFSETQ. This CDR3 has 16 amino acids.

The J gene is TRBJ2-4, the V gene TRBV4-1, with D perhaps TRBD2 (5 bases). V was pared by 4 bases and J by 13 bases, with 17 bases between. The CDR3 length is 13 residues. Germline V gives CDR1 MGHRA, CDR2 YSYEKL. The CDR3 is CASSPGAAYGQYF. The CDR3 coding sequence is TGCGCCAGCAGCCCCGGAGCGGCCTACGGGCAGTACTTC.

This sequence joins TRBV12-3 or TRBV12-4 and TRBJ1-2; D gene uncertain. The CDR3 runs to 15 residues. V was shortened by 5 bases and J by 2 bases, with 15 bases between the two germline ends. In nucleotides, the CDR3 is TGTGCCAGCAGTCCCGCCCTCGACCACAACTATGGCTACACCTTC. Its protein is CASSPALDHNYGYTF.

This clonotype was observed a handful of times. The chain carries TRBV6-1 and TRBJ2-2; D may match TRBD1 or TRBD2 (5 bases each). Trimming pared 10 bases from V and 6 bases from J, leaving 15 bases between. CDR3 size: 13 residues. CDR1 is MNHNS and CDR2 is SASEGT in the germline V gene. The CDR3 loop reads CATGTSEPGELFF. The CDR3 DNA reads TGTGCCACAGGGACCTCTGAACCCGGGGAGCTGTTTTTT.

J is TRBJ2-7 and V is TRBV5-1; 8 nucleotides agree with TRBD2. CDR3 length equals 13 residues. V dropped 1 base and J dropped 9; count of bases not matched to a gene: 6. Germline values: CDR1 SGHRS, CDR2 YFSETQ. This CDR3 reads CASSLTREGRQYF. The CDR3 coding sequence is TGCGCCAGCAGCTTGACACGGGAGGGACGGCAGTACTTC.

Only a few counts were recorded for this clonotype. V and J are TRBV15 and TRBJ2-1; a weak D match, TRBD1 (5 bases). The J call may be faulty, since TRBJ2-7 better matches the DNA end. There are 16 residues in the CDR3. Germline-derived CDR1 and CDR2 are LNHNV and YYDKDF (reference sequence). The CDR3 here is CATSSSTVLSYNEQYF. CDR3 DNA sequence: TGTGCCACCAGCAGCTCGACAGTGCTCTCCTACAATGAGCAGTACTTC.

The chain combines TRBV11-3 with TRBJ2-3; 10 bases line up with TRBD2. J gave up 6 bases and V 5 bases, and 8 bases lay outside the gene matches. This CDR3 is built from 15 residues. In germline, CDR1 is SGHNT, CDR2 YENEEA. CDR3: CASSISGRAGDTQYF. The DNA of the CDR3 is TGTGCCAGCAGCATAAGCGGGAGGGCCGGCGATACGCAGTATTTT.

The table lists this clonotype with a few counts. The rearrangement uses TRBV5-1 and TRBJ2-1, with 9 positions matching TRBD1. Trimming at V came to 4 bases and at J to 8 bases, leaving 13 bases not matched to a gene. CDR1 and CDR2 (germline): SGHRS, YFSETQ. The CDR3 covers 16 residues. Here the CDR3 reads CASSDWTGVGYDEQFF. CDR3 sequence (DNA): TGCGCCAGCAGCGACTGGACAGGGGTCGGGTACGATGAGCAGTTCTTC.

The genes are TRBV20-1 and TRBJ2-7, with 7 bases aligning to TRBD2. The length of the CDR3 is 12 residues. V lost 6 bases to trimming and J lost 3 bases; unmatched junction nucleotides: 5. Germline V gives CDR1 DFQATT, CDR2 SNEGSKA (reference sequence). The CDR3 DNA reads TGCAGTGCAGCGGGACTTAGCTACGAGCAGTACTTC. Its translation: CSAAGLSYEQYF.

This clonotype came up a few times. The chain combines TRBV6-5 with TRBJ2-5, with 9 bases matching TRBD1. Germline assignment: CDR1 MNHEY and CDR2 SVGAGI. V gave up 5 bases and J gave up 5 bases; unmatched junction bases: 9. The CDR3 runs 15 residues. CDR3 in amino acids: CASSLPGQGSETQYF. The CDR3 bases are TGTGCCAGCAGTCTCCCGGGACAGGGTAGCGAGACCCAGTACTTC.

Only one count was recorded for this clonotype. This chain joins TRBV6-6 and TRBJ2-5; D is possibly TRBD1 (5 bases). CDR1 and CDR2 (germline): MNHNY, SVGAGI (reference sequence). CDR3 length: 14 residues. Trimming left V 4 bases short and J 2 bases short, with 11 bases between. This chain's CDR3 is CASSLIGDQETQYF. CDR3 nucleotides: TGTGCCAGCAGTTTAATAGGGGATCAAGAGACCCAGTACTTC.

The V call is TRBV29-1, the J call TRBJ1-1, with no clear D. The CDR3 has 13 amino acids. V lost 6 bases and J lost 5, with 16 bases in between. Per germline, CDR1 SQVTM and CDR2 ANQGSEA. The DNA for the CDR3 is TGCAGCGTCGTGGGGAGGTGGGGTACTGAAGCTTTCTTT. Translation gives CSVVGRWGTEAFF. The complete variable domain, with remaining parts taken from reference TRBV29-1 and TRBJ1-1, reads SAVISQKPSRDICQRGTSLTIQCQVDSQVTMMFWYRQQPGQSLTLIATANQGSEATYESGFVIDKFPISRPNLTFSTLTVSNMSPEDSSIYLCSVVGRWGTEAFFGQGTRLTVV.

In this sample, this clonotype turned up a few times. The chain is built from TRBV7-3 and TRBJ2-4; D is perhaps TRBD2 (6 bases). This CDR3 region has 13 residues. The V end lost 3 bases, the J end lost 13 bases, and 16 bases lay between the germline ends. CDR1 SGHTA and CDR2 FQGTGA come from the germline V gene. CDR3 in amino acids: CASSFNDRREQYF. CDR3 sequence (DNA): TGTGCCAGCAGCTTCAATGACCGGAGGGAGCAGTACTTC. Filled out from reference TRBV7-3 and TRBJ2-4, the complete variable domain reads GAGVSQTPSNKVTEKGKYVELRCDPISGHTALYWYRQSLGQGPEFLIYFQGTGAADDSGLPNDRFFAVRPEGSVSTLKIQRTERGDSAVYLCASSFNDRREQYFGAGTRLSVL.

This clonotype has more than one count but fewer than ten. V and J are TRBV29-1 and TRBJ2-6, with D hard to call. V lost 3 bases to trimming and J lost 4 bases, with 4 bases between them. Germline lookup yields CDR1 SQVTM and CDR2 ANQGSEA. The length of the CDR3 is 12 residues. CDR3 residues: CSVDPGANVLTF. The CDR3 DNA follows: TGCAGCGTTGACCCGGGGGCCAACGTCCTGACTTTC.

The genes are TRBV10-3 and TRBJ1-1; D remains ambiguous. Trimming removed 6 bases at V and 1 base at J, with 9 bases between. Germline CDR1 is ENHRY and CDR2 is SYGVKD. CDR3 length: 13 amino acids. CDR3 DNA: TGTGCCATCAGAAAAGTTGGGAACACTGAAGCTTTCTTT. Translation gives CAIRKVGNTEAFF.